A selection of T cell receptor beta chains follows, all from one sample in a study of OX40 agonist ivuxolimab in advanced cancers. Assay: immunoSEQ multiplex PCR; the TCRdb copy retains only in-frame clones and omits some. The sample shows approximately 90,000 clones, about 91% of them seen only once. The input for sequencing was CD4+ or CD8+ T cells sorted from blood, taken in a trial of the OX40 agonist ivuxolimab. The receptors derive from an adult with an advanced solid tumor such as melanoma, head and neck, liver or kidney cancer. CDR3s include the opening cysteine and the closing phenylalanine or tryptophan. A D gene is named only where the DNA matches it firmly. Clone size appears in some rows only: once, few, many, or a class for an expanded clone.

-,TRBV9,TRBJ1-4,-,TGTGCCAGCAGTTCACAGTCAACTAATGAAAAACTGTTTTTT,CASSSQSTNEKLFF
-,TRBV6-1,TRBJ2-6,TRBD1,TGTGCCAGCAGTGAAGCGGACAGGGGGCCAGGGGCCAACGTCCTGACTTTC,CASSEADRGPGANVLTF
-,TRBV7-9,TRBJ2-7,-,TGTGCCAGCAGCCCGCTGAGCGAGCAGTACTTC,CASSPLSEQYF
-,TRBV28,TRBJ2-2,-,TGTGCCAGCAGTCGCTCGCCAGAAACCGGGGAGCTGTTTTTT,CASSRSPETGELFF
-,TRBV21-1,TRBJ2-7,-,TGTGCCAGCAGCGAACTAACTAGGGAGTCGGGTCACGAGCAGTACTTC,CASSELTRESGHEQYF
-,TRBV18,TRBJ2-7,-,TGTGCCAGCTCACCACCGAACCGGGGGTTAGCCTACGAGCAGTACTTC,CASSPPNRGLAYEQYF
once,TRBV29-1,TRBJ2-2,-,TGCAGCGTTGGGGCGGGCACCGGGGAGCTGTTTTTT,CSVGAGTGELFF
-,TRBV6-5,TRBJ2-7,-,TGTGCCAGCAGTTACTCGGGCCCCCGCACTGGCTACGAGCAGTACTTC,CASSYSGPRTGYEQYF
-,TRBV6-1,TRBJ2-7,-,TGTGCCAGCTCCCAGGGTCAGTTAACCTACGAGCAGTACTTC,CASSQGQLTYEQYF
-,TRBV2,TRBJ2-5,-,TGTGCCAGCAGTCAGGGAGTGATCCAAGAGACCCAGTACTTC,CASSQGVIQETQYF
once,TRBV18,TRBJ2-7,TRBD1,TGTGCCAGCTCACAGGGACAGAGGTCCTACGAGCAGTACTTC,CASSQGQRSYEQYF
-,TRBV7-2,TRBJ2-1,-,TGTGCCAGCACCCCCACGATACCTAGCTCCTACAATGAGCAGTTCTTC,CASTPTIPSSYNEQFF
-,TRBV11-3,TRBJ2-7,-,TGTGCCAGCAGCTTAGCTTTATTCGGCGGAACCTACAGTGCACGGGGCGAGCAGTACTTC,CASSLALFGGTYSARGEQYF
-,TRBV4-2,TRBJ2-6,-,TGTGCCAGCAGCCAAGGGCCGGCTAGCTCTGGGGCCAACGTCCTGACTTTC,CASSQGPASSGANVLTF
-,TRBV11-2,TRBJ2-7,-,TGTGCCAGCAGCTTACAGGCCGAGCAGTACTTC,CASSLQAEQYF
-,TRBV5-1,TRBJ2-7,-,TGCGCCAGCAGCTTGGCCGGGAGCGAGCAGTACTTC,CASSLAGSEQYF
-,TRBV11-2,TRBJ2-7,-,TGTGCCAGCAGCTTAGGATCAGGCGTCGACGAGCAGTACTTC,CASSLGSGVDEQYF
-,TRBV7-3,TRBJ1-3,-,TGTGCCAGCAGCTCCACCCCCGGAAACACCATATATTTT,CASSSTPGNTIYF
-,TRBV29-1,TRBJ2-4,-,TGCAGTCAAGAAGGAATAGCCAAAAACATTCAGTACTTC,CSQEGIAKNIQYF
once,TRBV5-4,TRBJ2-3,-,TGTGCCAGCAGCTTGGGGACTTTCCCGAGGGCAGATACGCAGTATTTT,CASSLGTFPRADTQYF
-,TRBV6-1,TRBJ2-7,-,TGTGCCAGCAGGGCGGGACAGAACTACGAGCAGTACTTC,CASRAGQNYEQYF
once,TRBV18,TRBJ2-3,-,TGTGCCAGCTCCATTAGCACAGATACGCAGTATTTT,CASSISTDTQYF
-,TRBV9,TRBJ2-7,-,TGTGCCAGCAGCCCGTGGACTTCCTCGGACAACGAGCAGTACTTC,CASSPWTSSDNEQYF
-,TRBV5-1,TRBJ2-7,TRBD1,TGCGCCAGCAGCTTTGGTTTACAGGGGCAAGGCGAGCAGTACTTC,CASSFGLQGQGEQYF
few,TRBV28,TRBJ1-2,-,TGTGCCGGAGGGCCTTATGGCTACACCTTC,CAGGPYGYTF
-,TRBV30,TRBJ2-1,TRBD2,TGTGCCTCCAGACTAGCGGGAGCTGGAAAATATGGGCAGTTCTTC,CASRLAGAGKYGQFF
-,TRBV5-1,TRBJ2-3,-,TGCGCCAGCAGCCCTGGTCGGGGGGCTACAGATACGCAGTATTTT,CASSPGRGATDTQYF